This T cell receptor (beta chain) was identified during a study of cytomegalovirus exposure and HLA in healthy donors. Of note for this clone: Its antigen is not identified.

The PCR used 60 Vbeta and 13 Jbeta primers. Profiled with immunoSEQ multiplex PCR; TCRdb holds only in-frame clones, not every one. The data hold some 110,000 clones, with around 67% observed a single time. Notes on the study in general: TCR beta sequences reportedly predicted the HLA-A and HLA-B alleles of most subjects accurately.

This TCR derives from a man between 60 and 70 years old in good health and CMV-seropositive. Sequencing was done on a sample of PBMCs.

CDR3 DNA: TGTGCCAGCAGTTACGCGGCAGGGGGTGATTTTAGTGGCTACACCTTC. This encodes CASSYAAGGDFSGYTF. The chain recombines TRBV6-6 with TRBJ1-2, with 7 bases aligning to TRBD1. Germline V gene lookup returns CDR1 MNHNY and CDR2 SVGAGI (reference sequence). The CDR3 is 16 amino acids. J gave up 7 bases and V 2 bases, and 13 bases lay outside the gene matches.